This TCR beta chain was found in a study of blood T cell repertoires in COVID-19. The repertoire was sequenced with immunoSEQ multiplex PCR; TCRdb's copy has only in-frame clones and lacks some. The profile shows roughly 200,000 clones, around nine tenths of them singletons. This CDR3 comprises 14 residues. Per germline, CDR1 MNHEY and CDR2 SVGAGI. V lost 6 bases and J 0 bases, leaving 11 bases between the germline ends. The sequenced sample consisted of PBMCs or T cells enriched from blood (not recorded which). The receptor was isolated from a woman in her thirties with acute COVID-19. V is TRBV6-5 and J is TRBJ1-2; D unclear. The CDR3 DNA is TGTGCCAGCAGAAACACAAAAACTAACTATGGCTACACCTTC. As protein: CASRNTKTNYGYTF.